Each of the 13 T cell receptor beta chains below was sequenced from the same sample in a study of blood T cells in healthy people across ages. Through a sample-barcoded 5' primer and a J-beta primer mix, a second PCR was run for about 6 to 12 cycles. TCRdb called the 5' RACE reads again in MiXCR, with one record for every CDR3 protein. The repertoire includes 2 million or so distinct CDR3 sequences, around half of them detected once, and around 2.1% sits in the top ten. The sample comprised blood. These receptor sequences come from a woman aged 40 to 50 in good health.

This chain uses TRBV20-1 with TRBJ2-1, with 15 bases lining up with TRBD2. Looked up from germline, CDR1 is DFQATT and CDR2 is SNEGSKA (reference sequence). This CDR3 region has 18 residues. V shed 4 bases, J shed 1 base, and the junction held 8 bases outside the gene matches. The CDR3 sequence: CSAIGLAGGVKSYNEQFF. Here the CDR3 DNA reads TGCAGTGCTATCGGACTAGCGGGGGGGGTGAAGTCCTACAATGAGCAGTTCTTC.

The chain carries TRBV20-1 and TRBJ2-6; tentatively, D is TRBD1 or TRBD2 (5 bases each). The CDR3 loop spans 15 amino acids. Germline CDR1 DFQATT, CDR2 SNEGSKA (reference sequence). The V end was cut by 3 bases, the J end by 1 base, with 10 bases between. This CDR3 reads CSASRGTSGANVLTF. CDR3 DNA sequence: TGCAGTGCTAGTCGGGGCACATCTGGGGCCAACGTCCTGACTTTC.

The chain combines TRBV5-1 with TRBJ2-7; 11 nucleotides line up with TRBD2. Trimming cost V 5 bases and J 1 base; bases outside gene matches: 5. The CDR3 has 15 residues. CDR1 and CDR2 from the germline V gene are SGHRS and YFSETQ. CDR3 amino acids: CASRYGTSGSYEQYF. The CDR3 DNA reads TGCGCCAGCAGATACGGGACTAGCGGTTCCTACGAGCAGTACTTC.

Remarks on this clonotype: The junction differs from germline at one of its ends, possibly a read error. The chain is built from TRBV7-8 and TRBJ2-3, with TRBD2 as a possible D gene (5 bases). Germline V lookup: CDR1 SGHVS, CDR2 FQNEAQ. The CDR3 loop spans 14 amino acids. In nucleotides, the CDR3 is TGTGCCAGCAGCGCCCAGACGAGCGGCGATACGCGGTATTTT. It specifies CASSAQTSGDTRYF. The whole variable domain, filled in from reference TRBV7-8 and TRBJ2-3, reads GAGVSQSPRYKVAKRGQDVALRCDPISGHVSLFWYQQALGQGPEFLTYFQNEAQLDKSGLPSDRFFAERPEGSVSTLKIQRTQQEDSAVYLCASSAQTSGDTRYFGPGTRLTVL.

The CDR3 DNA is TGTGCCAGCAGTTACGAACTAGCGGGGTGGAAGAATAGCGCTGATGAGCAGTTCTTC. Its protein product is CASSYELAGWKNSADEQFF. This chain connects TRBV6-2 or TRBV6-3 to TRBJ2-1; TRBD2 matches at 10 bases. After removal of 2 bases from V and 8 bases from J, the junction contained 18 bases not matched to a gene. Germline CDR1 reads MNHEY; CDR2 reads SVGEGT. The CDR3 extends over 19 amino acids.

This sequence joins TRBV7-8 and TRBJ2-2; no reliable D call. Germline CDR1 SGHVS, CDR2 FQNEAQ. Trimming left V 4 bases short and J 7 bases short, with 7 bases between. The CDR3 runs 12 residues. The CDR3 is CASSSFVGELFF. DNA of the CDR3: TGTGCCAGCAGCTCCTTCGTCGGGGAGCTGTTTTTT.

CDR3 sequence: CATKDSKTSDTQYF. The CDR3 region has the DNA TGTGCCACCAAGGACAGCAAAACCTCTGATACGCAGTATTTT. The rearrangement links TRBV15 to TRBJ2-3; perhaps TRBD1 as D (6 bases). The CDR3 is 14 amino acids. The V end lost 7 bases, the J end lost 6 bases, and 17 bases lay between the germline ends. Germline assignment: CDR1 LNHNV and CDR2 YYDKDF (reference sequence).

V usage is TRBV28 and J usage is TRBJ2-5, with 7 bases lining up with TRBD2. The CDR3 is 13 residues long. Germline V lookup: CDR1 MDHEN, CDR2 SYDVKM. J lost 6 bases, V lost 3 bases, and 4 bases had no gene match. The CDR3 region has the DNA TGTGCCAGCAGTTTGGCTAGCGGCCAGACCCAGTACTTC. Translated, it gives CASSLASGQTQYF.

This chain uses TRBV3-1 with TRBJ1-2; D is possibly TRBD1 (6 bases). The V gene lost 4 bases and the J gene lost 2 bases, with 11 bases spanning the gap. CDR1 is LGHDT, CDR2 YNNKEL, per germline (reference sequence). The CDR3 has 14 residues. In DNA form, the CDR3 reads TGTGCCAGCAGCCTTAGACAGGCCAACTATGGCTACACCTTC. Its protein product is CASSLRQANYGYTF.

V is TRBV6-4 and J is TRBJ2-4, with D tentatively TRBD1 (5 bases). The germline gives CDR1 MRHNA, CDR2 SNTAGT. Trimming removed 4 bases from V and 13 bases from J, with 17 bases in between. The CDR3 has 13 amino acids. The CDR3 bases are TGTGCCAGCAGTGTTGAAGGGGTTTCTGAGCAGTACTTC. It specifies CASSVEGVSEQYF.

CDR3 protein: CASSYSPGTAAYEQYF. The CDR3 nucleotides read TGTGCCAGCAGTTACTCCCCCGGGACGGCGGCCTACGAGCAGTACTTC. The J gene is TRBJ2-7, the V gene TRBV6-2 or TRBV6-3; D could derive from TRBD1 or TRBD2 (5 bases each). Germline lookup yields CDR1 MNHEY and CDR2 SVGEGT. The CDR3 has 16 residues. Between the trimmed V and J ends, which lost 0 bases and 2 bases, there was a span of 14 bases.

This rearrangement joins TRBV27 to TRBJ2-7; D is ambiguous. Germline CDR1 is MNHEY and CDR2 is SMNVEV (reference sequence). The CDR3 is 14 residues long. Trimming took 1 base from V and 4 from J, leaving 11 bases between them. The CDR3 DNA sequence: TGTGCCAGCAGTTTATTAAGGACGTCATACGAGCAGTACTTC. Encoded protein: CASSLLRTSYEQYF.

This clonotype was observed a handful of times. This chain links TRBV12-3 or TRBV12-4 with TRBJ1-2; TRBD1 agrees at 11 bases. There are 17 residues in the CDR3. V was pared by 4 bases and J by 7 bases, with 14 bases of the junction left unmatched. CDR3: CASSSSIGQGAKGGYTF. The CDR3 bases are TGTGCCAGCAGTTCCTCCATCGGACAGGGGGCCAAGGGTGGCTACACCTTC.